The 15 T cell receptor beta chains presented below share a single source sample, sequenced in a study of blood T cells in healthy people across ages. Using a J-beta primer mix together with a sample-barcoded 5' primer, a second PCR was run for 7 to 11 cycles. TCRdb analysed the 5' RACE reads with MiXCR anew, one entry per CDR3 protein. Among approximately 700,000 distinct CDR3 sequences listed, roughly 32% were seen once. The sample taken for sequencing was blood. These receptors all come from an elderly woman in good health.

In its sample, this clonotype was seen many times. The chain combines TRBV28 with TRBJ2-1, with D perhaps TRBD2 (6 bases). This CDR3 comprises 15 residues. The germline V gene encodes CDR1 MDHEN and CDR2 SYDVKM. Trimming stripped 7 bases from V and 0 bases from J, with 13 bases between. The CDR3 is CASKQGLVSYNEQFF. The DNA for the CDR3 is TGTGCCAGCAAGCAGGGACTGGTCTCCTACAATGAGCAGTTCTTC.

The chain uses TRBV9 and TRBJ2-5; D is undetermined. V was clipped by 3 bases and J by 1 base, with 4 bases between them. The CDR3 contains 12 residues. Germline CDR1 and CDR2: SGDLS and YYNGEE. CDR3 bases: TGTGCCAGCAGCGGGATCCAAGAGACCCAGTACTTC. Translation gives CASSGIQETQYF.

The gene calls are TRBV2 and TRBJ1-5; 10 bases map to TRBD1. The CDR3 totals 15 residues. The germline gives CDR1 SNHLY, CDR2 FYNNEI. V trimming: 5 bases; J trimming: 5 bases; junction bases outside the gene matches: 6. In DNA, the CDR3 is TGTGCCAGCAGTCCTGCCGGGACAGGGGATCAGCCCCAGCATTTT. Its protein is CASSPAGTGDQPQHF.

This clonotype has ten or more counts. The genes are TRBV14 and TRBJ2-7; D gene unclear. Trimming shortened V by 0 bases and J by 8 bases, and 8 bases separated the two germline ends. The CDR3 length is 12 residues. Germline CDR1 and CDR2: SGHDN and FVKESK. This CDR3 reads CASSQDRVKQYF. Written as DNA, the CDR3 is TGTGCCAGCAGCCAAGATCGGGTAAAGCAGTACTTC.

This clonotype showed up many times. The chain has TRBV20-1 and TRBJ1-1, with D unclear. Germline-derived CDR1 and CDR2 are DFQATT and SNEGSKA (reference sequence). There are 14 residues in the CDR3. The V end was cut by 0 bases, the J end by 1 base, with 9 bases between. CDR3 sequence: CSAREVGWNTEAFF. The CDR3, as DNA: TGCAGTGCTAGAGAGGTGGGCTGGAACACTGAAGCTTTCTTT.

There are many counts of this clonotype. CDR3 DNA: TGTGCCAGCAGGGACGGACAGAACGAGCAGTACTTC. It yields the protein CASRDGQNEQYF. V gene TRBV6-6 combines with J gene TRBJ2-7, with D possibly matching TRBD1 (6 bases). V was trimmed by 6 bases and J by 5 bases, leaving 11 bases between them. Germline V gene data show CDR1 as MNHNY and CDR2 as SVGAGI (reference sequence). CDR3 length equals 12 residues.

In this sample, this clonotype turned up a few times. The chain has TRBV20-1 and TRBJ1-1; possibly TRBD1 for D (6 bases). Germline V gene lookup returns CDR1 DFQATT and CDR2 SNEGSKA (reference sequence). This CDR3 comprises 12 residues. Trimming left V 0 bases short and J 11 bases short, with 13 bases between. CDR3 residues: CSARDRGAGAFF. The CDR3 DNA is TGCAGTGCTAGAGATCGGGGGGCTGGGGCTTTCTTT.

A note on this clonotype: A much bigger clone sits one base away, suggesting this may be a read error. J is TRBJ1-2 and V is TRBV20-1; the D gene is possibly TRBD1 (6 bases). The germline V gene has CDR1 DFQATT and CDR2 SNEGSKA (reference sequence). The CDR3 covers 13 residues. CDR3 DNA: TGCAGTGCTAGAGCCATCGGGGGCTATGGCCACACCTTC. It is translated as CSARAIGGYGHTF.

Note on this clonotype: A much larger clone lies one base from this, so it may be a read error. The chain couples TRBV7-7 to TRBJ2-7; D unresolved. V shed 1 base and J shed 5 bases, with 12 bases lying between them. Germline loops: CDR1 SSHAT, CDR2 FNYEAQ (reference sequence). CDR3 length: 14 residues. The CDR3: CASSLGLSVDEQYF. The CDR3 DNA follows: TGTGCCAGCAGCTTAGGACTTTCCGTGGACGAGCAGTACTTC.

In the case of this clonotype: One junction end does not reproduce the germline sequence, and a read error may be involved. This sequence joins TRBV7-2 and TRBJ1-4; 12 bases line up with TRBD1. In germline, CDR1 is SGHTA, CDR2 FQGNSA. CDR3 length equals 15 residues. The CDR3 DNA is TGTGCCAGCAGCTTTTCCGGGACAGGGGGCAACAAACGGTTTTTT. Its translation is CASSFSGTGGNKRFF.

With respect to this clonotype: One end of the junction is discordant with germline, which a read error may explain. The gene calls are TRBV2 and TRBJ1-1, with TRBD1 as a possible D gene (6 bases). The CDR3 runs 14 residues. Looked up from germline, CDR1 is SNHLY and CDR2 is FYNNEI. CDR3 protein: CASSRGLSNTEVFF. In nucleotides, the CDR3 is TGTGCCAGCAGCAGGGGACTATCAAACACTGAAGTTTTCTTT.

The CDR3 DNA reads as TGTGCCAGCAGCCTCTACTCCGGTGCGGGGCTCCTTACGCGAGATACGCAGTATTTT. Translating gives CASSLYSGAGLLTRDTQYF. The chain uses TRBV7-2 and TRBJ2-3, with D possibly TRBD2 on 6 matching bases. CDR1 is SGHTA and CDR2 is FQGNSA in the germline V gene. The CDR3 contains 19 residues. The V end lost 5 bases, the J end lost 5 bases, and 29 bases lay between the germline ends.

As for this clonotype: A read error may produce the germline difference seen at one junction end. This chain links TRBV5-1 with TRBJ2-7; D possibly corresponds to TRBD2 (6 bases). The DNA end is a closer match to TRBJ2-5, so the J assignment may be wrong. CDR1 is SGHRS, CDR2 YFSETQ, per germline. This CDR3 is 12 amino acids long. CDR3 region: CAGSGGVETQYF. The CDR3 DNA reads as TGCGCCGGCAGCGGAGGGGTGGAGACCCAGTACTTC.

J is TRBJ2-2 and V is TRBV24-1, with D possibly being TRBD2 (6 bases). The germline CDR1 and CDR2 sequences are KGHDR and SFDVKD. The V end lost 3 bases, the J end lost 3 bases, and 16 bases lay between the germline ends. The CDR3 loop spans 17 amino acids. The CDR3 reads CATSDPVGGRDTGELFF. Here the CDR3 DNA reads TGTGCCACCAGTGATCCCGTCGGGGGTAGGGACACCGGGGAGCTGTTTTTT.

The rearrangement uses TRBV7-2 and TRBJ1-2; D not resolved. The CDR3 is 14 residues long. Trimming took 1 base from V and 2 from J, leaving 8 bases between them. Germline V CDR1 and CDR2: SGHTA, FQGNSA. DNA for the CDR3: TGTGCCAGCAGCTTAGAAAGGCAGAACTATGGCTACACCTTC. As protein: CASSLERQNYGYTF.